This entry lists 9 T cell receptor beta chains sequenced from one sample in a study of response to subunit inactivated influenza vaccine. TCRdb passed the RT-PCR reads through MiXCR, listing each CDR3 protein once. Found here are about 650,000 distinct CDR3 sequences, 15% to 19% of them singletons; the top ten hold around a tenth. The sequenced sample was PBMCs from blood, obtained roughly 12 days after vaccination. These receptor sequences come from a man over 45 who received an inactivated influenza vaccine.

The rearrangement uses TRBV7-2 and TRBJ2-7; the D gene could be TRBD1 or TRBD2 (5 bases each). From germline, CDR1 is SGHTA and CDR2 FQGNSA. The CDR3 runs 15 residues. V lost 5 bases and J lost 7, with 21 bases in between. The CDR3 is CASSVSRDLVGEQYF. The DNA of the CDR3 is TGTGCCAGCAGCGTCAGCCGGGACCTTGTTGGAGAGCAGTACTTC.

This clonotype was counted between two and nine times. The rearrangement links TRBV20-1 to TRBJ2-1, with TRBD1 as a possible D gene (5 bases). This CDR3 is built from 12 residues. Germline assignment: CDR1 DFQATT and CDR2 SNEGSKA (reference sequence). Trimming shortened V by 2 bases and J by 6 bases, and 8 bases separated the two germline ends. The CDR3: CSARQGSNEQFF. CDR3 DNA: TGCAGTGCTAGACAGGGCAGCAATGAGCAGTTCTTC.

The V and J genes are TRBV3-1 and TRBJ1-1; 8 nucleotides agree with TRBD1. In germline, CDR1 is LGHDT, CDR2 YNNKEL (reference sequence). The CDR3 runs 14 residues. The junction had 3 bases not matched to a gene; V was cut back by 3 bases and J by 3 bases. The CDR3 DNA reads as TGTGCCAGCAGCCATTGGGACAGGCACACTGAAGCTTTCTTT. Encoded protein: CASSHWDRHTEAFF.

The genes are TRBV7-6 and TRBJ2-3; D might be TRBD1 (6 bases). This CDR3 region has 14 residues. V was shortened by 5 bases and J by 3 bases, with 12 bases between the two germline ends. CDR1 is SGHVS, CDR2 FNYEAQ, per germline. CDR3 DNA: TGTGCCAGCAGCCTAAACCAGGGGACAGATACGCAGTATTTT. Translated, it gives CASSLNQGTDTQYF.

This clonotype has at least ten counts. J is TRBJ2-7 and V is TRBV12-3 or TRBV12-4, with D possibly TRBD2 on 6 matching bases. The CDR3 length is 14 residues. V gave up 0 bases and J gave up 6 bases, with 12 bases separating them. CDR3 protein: CASSLASGGAEQYF. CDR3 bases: TGTGCCAGCAGTTTAGCATCGGGCGGGGCCGAGCAGTACTTC.

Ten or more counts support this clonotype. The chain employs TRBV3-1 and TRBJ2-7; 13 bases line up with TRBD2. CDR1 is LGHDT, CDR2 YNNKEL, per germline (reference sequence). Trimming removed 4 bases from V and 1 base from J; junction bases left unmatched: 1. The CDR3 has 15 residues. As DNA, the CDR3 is TGTGCCAGCAGCCCGGGACTAGCGGGGTCCTACGAGCAGTACTTC. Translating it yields CASSPGLAGSYEQYF.

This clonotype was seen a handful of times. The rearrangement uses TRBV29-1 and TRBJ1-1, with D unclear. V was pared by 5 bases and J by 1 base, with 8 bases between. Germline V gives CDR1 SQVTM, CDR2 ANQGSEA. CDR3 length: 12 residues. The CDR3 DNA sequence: TGCAGCGTTTCCTCACGGAACACTGAAGCTTTCTTT. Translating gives CSVSSRNTEAFF.

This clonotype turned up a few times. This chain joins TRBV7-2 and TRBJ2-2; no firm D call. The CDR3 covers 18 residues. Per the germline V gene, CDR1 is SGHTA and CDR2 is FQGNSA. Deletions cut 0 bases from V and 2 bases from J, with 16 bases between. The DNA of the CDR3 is TGTGCCAGCAGCTTAGCCATCCCTCGCAGAGATAACACCGGGGAGCTGTTTTTT. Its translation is CASSLAIPRRDNTGELFF.

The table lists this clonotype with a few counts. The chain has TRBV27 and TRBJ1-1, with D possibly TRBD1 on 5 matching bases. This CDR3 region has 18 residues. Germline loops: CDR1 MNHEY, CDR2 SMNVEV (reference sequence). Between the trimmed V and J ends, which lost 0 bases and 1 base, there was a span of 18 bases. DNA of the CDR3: TGTGCCAGCAGTTTATCGTTGATGTCGGCAGGGCCGAACACTGAAGCTTTCTTT. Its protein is CASSLSLMSAGPNTEAFF.